This paragraph reports one TCR beta chain. The CDR3 contains 14 residues. The V gene's germline CDR1 is SGHDT and CDR2 YYEEEE. Trimming cost V 4 bases and J 2 bases, with 12 bases left between them. These data belong to a study of siplizumab effects on memory and regulatory T cells. TCR templates numbering some 100,000 were assayed per sample. Measured with immunoSEQ multiplex PCR; TCRdb has only the in-frame clones, and not every one. The data show roughly 75,000 clones, around 93% seen once. Sequenced: CD8+ T cells sorted from blood. The rearrangement uses TRBV5-6 and TRBJ2-5; D unclear. This TCR was sampled from a human donor in good health. This chain's CDR3 is CASSTAAGQETQYF. In DNA, the CDR3 is TGTGCCAGCAGCACGGCGGCAGGACAAGAGACCCAGTACTTC.